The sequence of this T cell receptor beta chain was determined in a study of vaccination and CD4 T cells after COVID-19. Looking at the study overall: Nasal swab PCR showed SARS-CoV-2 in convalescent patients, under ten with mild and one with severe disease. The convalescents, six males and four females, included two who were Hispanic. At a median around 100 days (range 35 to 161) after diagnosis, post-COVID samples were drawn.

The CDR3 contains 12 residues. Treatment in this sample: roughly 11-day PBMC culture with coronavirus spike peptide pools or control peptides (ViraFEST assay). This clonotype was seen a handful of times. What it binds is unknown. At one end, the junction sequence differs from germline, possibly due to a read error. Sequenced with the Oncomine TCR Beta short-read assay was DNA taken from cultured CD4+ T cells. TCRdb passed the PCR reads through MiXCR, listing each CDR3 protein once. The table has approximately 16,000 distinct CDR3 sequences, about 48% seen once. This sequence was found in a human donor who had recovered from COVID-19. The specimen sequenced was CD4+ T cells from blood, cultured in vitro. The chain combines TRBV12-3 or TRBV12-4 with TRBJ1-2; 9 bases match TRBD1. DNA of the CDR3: TGTGCCAGCAGTGGGGACAGGGTGGTTCGGGACTTC. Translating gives CASSGDRVVRDF.